This T cell receptor (beta chain) was identified during a study of Graves' ophthalmopathy and Graves' hyperthyroidism. Amplified TCR beta CDR3 regions were obtained using RNA transcripts as template. First-round RT-PCR used HTBI primers; second-round multiplex PCR followed. Via MiXCR, TCRdb re-called the multiplex PCR reads, giving one row per CDR3 protein. The sample shows a few hundred thousand distinct CDR3 sequences, about 40% of them seen only once. This clonotype was detected many times. Input material: peripheral blood or thyroid tissue (not recorded which). The TCR originated in an adult man with Graves' hyperthyroidism.

CDR3 in DNA: TGTGCCAGTAGTATAGATCTTGGCATCAAAGGCTACACCTTC. Its translation: CASSIDLGIKGYTF. The V and J genes are TRBV19 and TRBJ1-2; D call uncertain. Trimming removed 0 bases from V and 8 bases from J, with 13 bases in between. This CDR3 region has 14 residues. The germline V gene encodes CDR1 LNHDA and CDR2 SQIVND (reference sequence).